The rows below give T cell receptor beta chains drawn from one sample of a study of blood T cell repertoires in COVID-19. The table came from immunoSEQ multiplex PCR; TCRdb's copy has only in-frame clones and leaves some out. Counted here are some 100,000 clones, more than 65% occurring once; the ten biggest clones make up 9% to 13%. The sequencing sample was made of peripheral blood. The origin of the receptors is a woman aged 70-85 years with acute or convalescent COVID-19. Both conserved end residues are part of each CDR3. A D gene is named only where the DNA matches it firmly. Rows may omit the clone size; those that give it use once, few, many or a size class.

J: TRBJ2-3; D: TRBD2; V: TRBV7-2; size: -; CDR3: CASSPQFSGLVSTDTQYF; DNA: TGTGCCAGCAGCCCCCAATTTAGCGGGCTCGTTAGCACAGATACGCAGTATTTT
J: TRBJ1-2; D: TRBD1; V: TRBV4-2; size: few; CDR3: CASSQSTGGANYGYTF; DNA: TGTGCCAGCAGCCAATCCACAGGGGGCGCAAACTATGGCTACACCTTC
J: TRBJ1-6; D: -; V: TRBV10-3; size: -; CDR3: CAISELEGFTTPLHF; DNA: TGTGCCATCAGTGAACTAGAGGGTTTTACGACACCCCTCCACTTT
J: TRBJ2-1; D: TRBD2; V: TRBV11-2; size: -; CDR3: CASRGSGGSSYNEQFF; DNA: TGTGCCAGCAGGGGTAGCGGGGGGAGCTCCTACAATGAGCAGTTCTTC
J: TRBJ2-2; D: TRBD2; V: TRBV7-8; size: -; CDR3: CASSLTRGSNTGELFF; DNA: TGTGCCAGCAGCTTAACGCGGGGGAGTAACACCGGGGAGCTGTTTTTT
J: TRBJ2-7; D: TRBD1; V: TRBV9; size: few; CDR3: CASSVEGQGAGEQYF; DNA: TGTGCCAGCAGCGTAGAGGGACAGGGGGCGGGCGAGCAGTACTTC
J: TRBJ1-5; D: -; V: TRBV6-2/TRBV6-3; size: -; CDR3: CASSYAGYSNQPQHF; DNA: TGTGCCAGCAGTTACGCCGGGTATAGCAATCAGCCCCAGCATTTT
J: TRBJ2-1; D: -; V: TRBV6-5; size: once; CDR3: CASSYIPGGKYNEQFF; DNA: TGTGCCAGCAGTTATATCCCGGGGGGCAAATACAATGAGCAGTTCTTC
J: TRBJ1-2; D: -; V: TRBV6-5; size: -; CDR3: CASAGTSGYTF; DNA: TGTGCCAGCGCAGGCACATCGGGCTACACCTTC
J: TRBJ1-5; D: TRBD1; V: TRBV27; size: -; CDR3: CASSLSWDRNQPQHF; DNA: TGTGCCAGCAGTTTATCATGGGACAGAAACCAGCCCCAGCATTTT
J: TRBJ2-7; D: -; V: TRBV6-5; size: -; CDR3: CASTDYRGQYF; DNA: TGTGCCAGCACCGACTACCGGGGGCAGTACTTC
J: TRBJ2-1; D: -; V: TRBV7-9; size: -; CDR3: CASPTLKVTDNEQFF; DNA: TGTGCCAGCCCCACCCTAAAGGTGACAGACAATGAGCAGTTCTTC
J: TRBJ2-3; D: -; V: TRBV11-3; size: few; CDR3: CASSLDRSTDTQYF; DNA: TGTGCCAGCAGCTTAGATCGGAGTACAGATACGCAGTATTTT
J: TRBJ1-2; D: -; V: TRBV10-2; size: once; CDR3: CASSDGGQGYTF; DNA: TGCGCCAGCAGTGACGGAGGTCAGGGCTACACCTTC
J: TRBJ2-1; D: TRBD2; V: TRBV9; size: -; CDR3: CASSVEGGLAGTYNEQFF; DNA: TGTGCCAGCAGCGTAGAGGGGGGACTAGCGGGAACCTACAATGAGCAGTTCTTC
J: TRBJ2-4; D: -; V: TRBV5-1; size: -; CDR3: CASSFGPTGDIQYF; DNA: TGCGCCAGCAGCTTCGGACCTACAGGTGACATTCAGTACTTC
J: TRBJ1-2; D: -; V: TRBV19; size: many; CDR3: CASSTLGGAGGYTF; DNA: TGTGCCAGTAGTACTCTTGGTGGGGCTGGTGGCTACACCTTC
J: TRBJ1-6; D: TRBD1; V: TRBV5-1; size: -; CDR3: CASKRQGENSPLHF; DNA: TGCGCCAGCAAGCGACAGGGCGAAAATTCACCCCTCCACTTT
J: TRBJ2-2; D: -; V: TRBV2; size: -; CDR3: CASTGLTAGELFF; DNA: TGTGCCAGCACAGGACTCACGGCCGGGGAGCTGTTTTTT
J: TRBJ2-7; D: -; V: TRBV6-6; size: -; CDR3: CASSSLGKGDYEQYF; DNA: TGTGCCAGCAGTTCCTTGGGTAAAGGGGACTACGAGCAGTACTTC
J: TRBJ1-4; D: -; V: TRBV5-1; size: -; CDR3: CASSQTSGLAEKLFF; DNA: TGCGCCAGCAGCCAGACATCGGGGTTGGCTGAAAAACTGTTTTTT
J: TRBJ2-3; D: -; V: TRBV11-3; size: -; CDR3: CASSLVQTDTQYF; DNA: TGTGCCAGCAGCTTAGTACAGACAGATACGCAGTATTTT
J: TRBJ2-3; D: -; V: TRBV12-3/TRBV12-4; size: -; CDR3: CASSLTSDTQYF; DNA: TGTGCCAGCAGTTTAACTTCAGATACGCAGTATTTT
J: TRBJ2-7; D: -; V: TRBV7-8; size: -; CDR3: CASSLTGVLEQYF; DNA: TGTGCCAGCAGCTTGACGGGGGTTCTCGAGCAGTACTTC
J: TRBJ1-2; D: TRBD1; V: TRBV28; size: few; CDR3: CASGDRGSGGYTF; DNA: TGTGCCAGCGGGGACAGGGGCAGCGGTGGCTACACCTTC
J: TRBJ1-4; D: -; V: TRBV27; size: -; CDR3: CASSLNPPYPGGTGEKLFF; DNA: TGTGCCAGCAGTTTAAACCCTCCGTACCCGGGAGGGACGGGAGAAAAACTGTTTTTT
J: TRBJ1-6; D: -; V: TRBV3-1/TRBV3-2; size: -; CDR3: CASSQRQAISVLHF; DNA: TGTGCCAGCAGCCAAAGACAGGCTATATCGGTCCTCCACTTT
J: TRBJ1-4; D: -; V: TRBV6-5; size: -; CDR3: CATKSSMGGEKLFF; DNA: TGTGCCACCAAGTCGTCCATGGGGGGGGAAAAACTGTTTTTT
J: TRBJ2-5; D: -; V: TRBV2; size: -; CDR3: CASSSRLGETQYF; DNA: TGTGCCAGCAGCTCTCGACTAGGGGAGACCCAGTACTTC
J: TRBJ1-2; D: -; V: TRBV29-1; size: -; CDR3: CSVILALDRVYGYTF; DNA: TGCAGCGTTATACTAGCCCTGGACCGAGTCTATGGCTACACCTTC
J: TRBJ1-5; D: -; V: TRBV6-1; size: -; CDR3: CASSEPRGNNQPQHF; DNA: TGTGCCAGCAGTGAACCTCGAGGGAACAATCAGCCCCAGCATTTT
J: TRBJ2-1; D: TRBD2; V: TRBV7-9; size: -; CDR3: CASSFPEMAGDYNEQFF; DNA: TGTGCCAGCAGCTTCCCTGAAATGGCGGGGGACTACAATGAGCAGTTCTTC